The source of this TCR beta chain is a study of OX40 agonist ivuxolimab in advanced cancers. Study results and limitations: Both blood CD4+ and CD8+ T cells showed clonal growth by week 6 at 0.1 to 3.0 mg/kg. CD4+ T cells averaged fewer expanded clones than CD8+ T cells.

The assay was immunoSEQ multiplex PCR, and TCRdb's table has in-frame clones only and misses some. The data contain some 99,000 clones, 87% of them singletons. Germline loops: CDR1 SGHRS, CDR2 YFSETQ. CDR3 length: 14 residues. The V and J ends lost 0 bases and 3 bases respectively, with 6 bases between them. About this clone: Its antigen is not identified. The same CDR3 can be traced to other DNA sequences in this sample.

The receptor was isolated from an adult with an advanced solid tumor such as melanoma, head and neck, liver or kidney cancer. The chain uses TRBV5-1 and TRBJ2-2; D is ambiguous. This specimen consisted of CD4+ or CD8+ T cells sorted from blood, obtained in a trial of the OX40 agonist ivuxolimab. For the CDR3, the DNA is TGCGCCAGCAGCTTGGCCGGTGACACCGGGGAGCTGTTTTTT. Its protein is CASSLAGDTGELFF.